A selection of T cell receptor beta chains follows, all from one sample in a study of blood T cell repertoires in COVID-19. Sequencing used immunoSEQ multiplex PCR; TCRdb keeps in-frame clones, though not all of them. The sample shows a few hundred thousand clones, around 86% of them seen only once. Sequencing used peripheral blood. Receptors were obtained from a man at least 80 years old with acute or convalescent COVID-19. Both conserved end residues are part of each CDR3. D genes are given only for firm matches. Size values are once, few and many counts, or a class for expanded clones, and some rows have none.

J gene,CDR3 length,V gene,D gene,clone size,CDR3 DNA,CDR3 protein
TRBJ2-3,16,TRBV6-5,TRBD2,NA,TGTGCCAGCAGTTATTACGGGGGGGGCGCGACAGATACGCAGTATTTT,CASSYYGGGATDTQYF
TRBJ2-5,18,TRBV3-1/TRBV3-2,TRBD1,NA,TGTGCCAGCAGCCAAGATAGGTGGACAGGGGGGAGGATAAAGACCCAGTACTTC,CASSQDRWTGGRIKTQYF
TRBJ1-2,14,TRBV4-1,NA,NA,TGCGCCAGCAGCCAAGCCGAACAGGGATATGGCTACACCTTC,CASSQAEQGYGYTF
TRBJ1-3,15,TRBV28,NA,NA,TGTGCCAGCAGCTCGCAGGGCAGCTCTGGAAACACCATATATTTT,CASSSQGSSGNTIYF
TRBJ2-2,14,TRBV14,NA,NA,TGTGCCAGCAGCCAAGTCCGGAACACCGGGGAGCTGTTTTTT,CASSQVRNTGELFF
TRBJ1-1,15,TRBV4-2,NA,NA,TGTGCCAGCAGCCCCCAGTTTAGCGGGAACACTGAAGCTTTCTTT,CASSPQFSGNTEAFF
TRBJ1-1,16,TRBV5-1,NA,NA,TGCGCCAGCAGCTCCCCGGGGGGGGGAAGGGACACTGAAGCTTTCTTT,CASSSPGGGRDTEAFF
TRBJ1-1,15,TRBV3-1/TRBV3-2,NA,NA,TGTGCCAGCAGCCCTCTCTCGACACCGAACACTGAAGCTTTCTTT,CASSPLSTPNTEAFF
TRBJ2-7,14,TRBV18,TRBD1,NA,TGTGCCAGCTCCCTCCAGGACAGGGGAGCCGAGCAGTACTTC,CASSLQDRGAEQYF
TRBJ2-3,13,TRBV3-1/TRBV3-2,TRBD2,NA,TGTGCCAGCAGCTCTTCTACTAGCGGGGGCCGCCGTTTT,CASSSSTSGGRRF
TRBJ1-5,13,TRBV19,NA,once,TGTGCCAGTAGTATCGGTGGGGAGAAGCCCCAGCATTTT,CASSIGGEKPQHF
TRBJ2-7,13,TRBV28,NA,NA,TGTGCCAGCAGTTTATACAGTTCCTACGAGCAGTACTTC,CASSLYSSYEQYF
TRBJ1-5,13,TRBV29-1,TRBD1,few,TGCAGCGTTGGAGGGGGCGGGAATCAGCCCCAGCATTTT,CSVGGGGNQPQHF
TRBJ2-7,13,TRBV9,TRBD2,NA,TGTGCCAGCAGCGTAGGGCTAGCGGACGAGCAGTACTTC,CASSVGLADEQYF
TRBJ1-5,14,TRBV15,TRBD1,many,TGTGCCACCACCATGGGGCAGGGGGACCAGCCCCAGCATTTT,CATTMGQGDQPQHF
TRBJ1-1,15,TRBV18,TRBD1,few,TGTGCCAGCTCATCGCAGGGGGTCACGAACACTGAAGCTTTCTTT,CASSSQGVTNTEAFF
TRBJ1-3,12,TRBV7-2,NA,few,TGTGCCAGCAGCCTCAGTGGAAACACCATATATTTT,CASSLSGNTIYF
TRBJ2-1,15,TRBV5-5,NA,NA,TGTGCCAGCAGCATTTCGGGAGTACCTTACAATGAGCAGTTCTTC,CASSISGVPYNEQFF
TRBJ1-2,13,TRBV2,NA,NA,TGTGCCAGCACCTTGACACCGAGCTATGGCTACACCTTC,CASTLTPSYGYTF
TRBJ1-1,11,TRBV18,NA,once,TGTGCCAGCTCCCCGGACACTGAAGCTTTCTTT,CASSPDTEAFF
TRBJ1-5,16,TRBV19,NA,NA,TGTGCCAGTAGTATAGGGGGGGGCTTAAGCAATCAGCCCCAGCATTTT,CASSIGGGLSNQPQHF
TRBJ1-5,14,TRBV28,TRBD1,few,TGTGCCAGCAGGGGACAGCCTAAGTTTCAGCCCCAGCATTTT,CASRGQPKFQPQHF
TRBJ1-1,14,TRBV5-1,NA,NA,TGCGCCAGCAGCTTATGGCAGCGGGACACTGAAGCTTTCTTT,CASSLWQRDTEAFF
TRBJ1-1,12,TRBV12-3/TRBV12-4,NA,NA,TGTGCCAGCAACCAGGGCTGGACTGAAGCTTTCTTT,CASNQGWTEAFF
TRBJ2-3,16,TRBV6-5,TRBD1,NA,TGTGCCAGCAGTTCAAGCCTAGGACAGGGAACAGATACGCAGTATTTT,CASSSSLGQGTDTQYF
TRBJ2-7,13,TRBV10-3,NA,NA,TGTGCCATCAGCCACACTAGTATCTACGAGCAGTACTTC,CAISHTSIYEQYF
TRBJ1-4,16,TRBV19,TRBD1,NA,TGTGCCAGTAGCCAACCCGGACAGGGGACTAATGAAAAACTGTTTTTT,CASSQPGQGTNEKLFF
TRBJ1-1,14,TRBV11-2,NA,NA,TGTGCCAGCAGCATCAGAGGGGGGAACACTGAAGCTTTCTTT,CASSIRGGNTEAFF
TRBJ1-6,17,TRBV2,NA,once,TGTGCCAGCAGTGAGGGCCCCCGGGACACGGAGAATTCACCCCTCCACTTT,CASSEGPRDTENSPLHF
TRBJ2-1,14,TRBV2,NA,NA,TGTGCCAGCTCGACTGGCCCTAATTACAATGAGCAGTTCTTC,CASSTGPNYNEQFF
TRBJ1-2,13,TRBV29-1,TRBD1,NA,TGCAGCGTACCTCACAGGGGAGAGAATGGCTACACCTTC,CSVPHRGENGYTF
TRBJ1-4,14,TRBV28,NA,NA,TGTGCCAGCAGTTTAAGCGGATCAAATGAAAAACTGTTTTTT,CASSLSGSNEKLFF
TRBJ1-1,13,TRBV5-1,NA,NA,TGCGCCAGCAGCGTGGGACAAGACACTGAAGCTTTCTTT,CASSVGQDTEAFF
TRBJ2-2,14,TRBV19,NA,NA,TGTGCCACCCAGGGGGGCCTGAACACCGGGGAGCTGTTTTTT,CATQGGLNTGELFF